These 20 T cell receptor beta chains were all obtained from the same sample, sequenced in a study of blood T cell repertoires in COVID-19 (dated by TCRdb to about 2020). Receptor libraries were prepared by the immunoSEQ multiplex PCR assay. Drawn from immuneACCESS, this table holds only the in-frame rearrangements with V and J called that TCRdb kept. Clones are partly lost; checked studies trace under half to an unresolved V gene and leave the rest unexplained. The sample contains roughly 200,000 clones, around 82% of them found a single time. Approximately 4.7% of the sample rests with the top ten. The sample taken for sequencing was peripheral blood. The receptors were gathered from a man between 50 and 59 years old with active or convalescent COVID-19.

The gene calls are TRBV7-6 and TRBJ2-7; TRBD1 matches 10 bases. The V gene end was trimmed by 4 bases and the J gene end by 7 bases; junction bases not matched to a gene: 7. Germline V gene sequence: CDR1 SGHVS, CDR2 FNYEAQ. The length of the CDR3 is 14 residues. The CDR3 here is CASSWGDRGLEQYF. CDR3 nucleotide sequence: TGTGCCAGCAGCTGGGGGGACAGGGGTCTAGAGCAGTACTTC.

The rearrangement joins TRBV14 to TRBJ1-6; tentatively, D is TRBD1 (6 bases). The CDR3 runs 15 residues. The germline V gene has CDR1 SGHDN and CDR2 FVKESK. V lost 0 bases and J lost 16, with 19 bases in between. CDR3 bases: TGTGCCAGCAGCCAAGATCGGTCCAGGGGCGACTCGCTCCACTTT. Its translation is CASSQDRSRGDSLHF.

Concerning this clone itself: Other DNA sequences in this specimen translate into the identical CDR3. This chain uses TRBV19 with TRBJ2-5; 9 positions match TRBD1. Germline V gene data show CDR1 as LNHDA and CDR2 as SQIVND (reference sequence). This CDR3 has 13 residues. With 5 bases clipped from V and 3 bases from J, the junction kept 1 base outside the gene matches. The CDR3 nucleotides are TGTGCCAGTAGTCGGGACAGGGAAGAGACCCAGTACTTC. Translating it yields CASSRDREETQYF.

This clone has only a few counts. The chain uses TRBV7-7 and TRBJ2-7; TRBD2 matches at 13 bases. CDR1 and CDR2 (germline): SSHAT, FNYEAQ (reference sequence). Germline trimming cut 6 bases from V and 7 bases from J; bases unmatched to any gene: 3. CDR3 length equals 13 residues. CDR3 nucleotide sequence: TGTGCCAGCAGTCCGGGACTAGCGGGGGAGCAGTACTTC. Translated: CASSPGLAGEQYF.

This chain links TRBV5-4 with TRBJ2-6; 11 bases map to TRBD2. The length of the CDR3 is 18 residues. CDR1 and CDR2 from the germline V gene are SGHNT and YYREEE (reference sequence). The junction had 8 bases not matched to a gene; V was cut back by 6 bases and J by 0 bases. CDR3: CASNPTSGVYSGANVLTF. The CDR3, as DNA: TGTGCCAGCAACCCGACTAGCGGGGTCTACTCTGGGGCCAACGTCCTGACTTTC.

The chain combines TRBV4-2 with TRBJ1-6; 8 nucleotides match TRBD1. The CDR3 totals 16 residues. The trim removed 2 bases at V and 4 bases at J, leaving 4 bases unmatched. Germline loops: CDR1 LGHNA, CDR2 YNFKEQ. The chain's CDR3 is CASSQNRGGYNSPLHF. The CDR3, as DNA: TGTGCCAGCAGCCAAAACAGGGGGGGTTATAATTCACCCCTCCACTTT.

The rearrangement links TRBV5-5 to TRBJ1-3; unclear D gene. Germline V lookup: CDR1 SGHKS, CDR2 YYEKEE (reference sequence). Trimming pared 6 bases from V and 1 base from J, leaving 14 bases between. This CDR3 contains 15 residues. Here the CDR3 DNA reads TGTGCCAGCAAGAAGGACTCCTCGTCTGGAAACACCATATATTTT. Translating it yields CASKKDSSSGNTIYF. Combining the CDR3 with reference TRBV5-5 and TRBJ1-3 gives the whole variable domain DAGVTQSPTHLIKTRGQQVTLRCSPISGHKSVSWYQQVLGQGPQFIFQYYEKEERGRGNFPDRFSARQFPNYSSELNVNALLLGDSALYLCASKKDSSSGNTIYFGEGSWLTVV.

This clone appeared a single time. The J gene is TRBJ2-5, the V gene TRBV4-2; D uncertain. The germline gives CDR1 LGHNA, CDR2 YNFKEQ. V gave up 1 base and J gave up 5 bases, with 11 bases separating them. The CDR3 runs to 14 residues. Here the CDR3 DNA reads TGTGCCAGCAGCCAAGGGTCCGCGGAGGAGACCCAGTACTTC. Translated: CASSQGSAEETQYF.

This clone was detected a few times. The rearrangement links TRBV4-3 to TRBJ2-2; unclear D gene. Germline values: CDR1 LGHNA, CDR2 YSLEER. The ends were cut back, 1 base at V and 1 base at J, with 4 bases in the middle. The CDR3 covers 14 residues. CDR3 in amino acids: CASSQGQNTGELFF. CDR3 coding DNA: TGCGCCAGCAGCCAAGGACAGAACACCGGGGAGCTGTTTTTT.

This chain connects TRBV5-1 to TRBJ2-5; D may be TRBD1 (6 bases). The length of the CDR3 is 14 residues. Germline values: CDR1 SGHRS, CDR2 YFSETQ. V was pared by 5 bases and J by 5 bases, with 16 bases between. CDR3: CASRPEWGPETQYF. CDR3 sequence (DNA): TGCGCCAGCAGACCCGAATGGGGGCCCGAGACCCAGTACTTC.

CDR3 in DNA: TGCGCCAGCAGCCAAGAGGGGGCCCCTGGCTACACCTTC. Encoded protein: CASSQEGAPGYTF. This chain uses TRBV5-1 with TRBJ1-2, with 7 bases fitting TRBD1. The germline V gene has CDR1 SGHRS and CDR2 YFSETQ. The CDR3 consists of 13 residues. V was clipped by 4 bases and J by 7 bases; unmatched bases: 7. The full variable domain, its missing parts supplied by reference TRBV5-1 and TRBJ1-2, is KAGVTQTPRYLIKTRGQQVTLSCSPISGHRSVSWYQQTPGQGLQFLFEYFSETQRNKGNFPGRFSGRQFSNSRSEMNVSTLELGDSALYLCASSQEGAPGYTFGSGTRLTVV.

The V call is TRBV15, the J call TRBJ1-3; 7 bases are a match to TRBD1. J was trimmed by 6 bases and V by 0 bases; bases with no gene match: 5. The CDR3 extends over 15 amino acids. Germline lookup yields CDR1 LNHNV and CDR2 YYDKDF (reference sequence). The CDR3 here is CATSRETGVQNTIYF. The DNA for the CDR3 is TGTGCCACCAGCAGAGAAACAGGGGTACAAAACACCATATATTTT.

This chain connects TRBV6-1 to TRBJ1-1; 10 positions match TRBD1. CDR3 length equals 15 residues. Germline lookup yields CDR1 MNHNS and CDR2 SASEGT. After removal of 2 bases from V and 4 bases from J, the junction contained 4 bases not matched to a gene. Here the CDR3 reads CASSESTGGTTEAFF. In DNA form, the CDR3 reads TGTGCCAGCAGTGAATCGACAGGGGGCACCACTGAAGCTTTCTTT.

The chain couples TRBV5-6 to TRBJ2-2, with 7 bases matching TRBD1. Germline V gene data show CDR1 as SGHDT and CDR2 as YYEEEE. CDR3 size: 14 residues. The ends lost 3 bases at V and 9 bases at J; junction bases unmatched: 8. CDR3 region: CASSSDRVRRELFF. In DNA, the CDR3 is TGTGCCAGCAGCTCCGACAGGGTGAGAAGGGAGCTGTTTTTT.

The CDR3 sequence is CASSQGIPGQVPTGANVLTF. CDR3 sequence (DNA): TGTGCCAGCAGCCAAGGGATCCCGGGACAGGTCCCAACTGGGGCCAACGTCCTGACTTTC. The chain links TRBV6-6 to TRBJ2-6; 8 bases are shared with TRBD1. Germline V gene lookup returns CDR1 MNHNY and CDR2 SVGAGI (reference sequence). Trimming at V came to 6 bases and at J to 2 bases, leaving 18 bases not matched to a gene. CDR3 length equals 20 residues.

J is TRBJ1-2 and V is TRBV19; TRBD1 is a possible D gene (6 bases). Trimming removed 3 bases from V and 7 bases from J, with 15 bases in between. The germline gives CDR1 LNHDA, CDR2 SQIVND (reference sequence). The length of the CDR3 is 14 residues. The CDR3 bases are TGTGCCAGTAGTATTTTGGGGGCGCTTACTGGCTACACCTTC. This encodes CASSILGALTGYTF.

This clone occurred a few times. The DNA of the CDR3 is TGTGCCAGCTCACCACCGTTGGGGACAGGGACGGGAACGGATCAGCCCCAGCATTTT. This encodes CASSPPLGTGTGTDQPQHF. The chain combines TRBV18 with TRBJ1-5; 9 bases fit TRBD1. Germline CDR1 and CDR2: KGHSH and LQKENI. The CDR3 totals 19 residues. V lost 0 bases and J lost 5; bases outside the gene matches: 14.

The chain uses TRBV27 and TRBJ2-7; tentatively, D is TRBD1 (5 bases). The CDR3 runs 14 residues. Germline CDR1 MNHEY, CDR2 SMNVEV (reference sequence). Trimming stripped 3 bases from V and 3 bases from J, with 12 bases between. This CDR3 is CASSFVGASYEQYF. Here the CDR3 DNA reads TGTGCCAGCAGTTTTGTAGGGGCCAGCTACGAGCAGTACTTC.

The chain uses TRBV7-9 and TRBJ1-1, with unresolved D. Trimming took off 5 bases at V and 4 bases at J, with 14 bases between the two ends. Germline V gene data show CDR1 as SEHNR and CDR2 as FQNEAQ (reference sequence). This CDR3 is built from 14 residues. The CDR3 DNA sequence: TGTGCCAGCAGCCCCTTAGGCGGGGTCACTGAAGCTTTCTTT. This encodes CASSPLGGVTEAFF.

The CDR3 loop is CAWSVARYEQYF. The CDR3 region has the DNA TGTGCCTGGAGTGTAGCCAGGTACGAGCAGTACTTC. The chain has TRBV30 and TRBJ2-7; D gene ambiguous. CDR3 length: 12 residues. The germline V and J ends were trimmed by 0 bases and 4 bases, with 7 bases remaining between them. Germline V gene data show CDR1 as GTSNPN and CDR2 as SVGIG (reference sequence).